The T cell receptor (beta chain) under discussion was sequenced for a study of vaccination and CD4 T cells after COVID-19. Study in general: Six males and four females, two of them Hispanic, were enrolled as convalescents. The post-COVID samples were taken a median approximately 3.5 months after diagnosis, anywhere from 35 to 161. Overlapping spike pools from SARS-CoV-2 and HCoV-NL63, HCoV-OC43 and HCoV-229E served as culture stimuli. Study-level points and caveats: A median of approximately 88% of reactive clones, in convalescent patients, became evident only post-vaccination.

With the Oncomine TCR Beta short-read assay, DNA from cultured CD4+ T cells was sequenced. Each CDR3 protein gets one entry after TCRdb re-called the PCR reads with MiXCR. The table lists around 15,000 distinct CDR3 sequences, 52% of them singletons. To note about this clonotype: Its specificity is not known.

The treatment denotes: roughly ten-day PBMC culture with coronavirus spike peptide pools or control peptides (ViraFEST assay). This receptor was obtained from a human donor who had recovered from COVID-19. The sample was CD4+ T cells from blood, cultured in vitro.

CDR3 in DNA: TGTGCCAGCACCCCCTGGTTATCCTACGAGCAGTACTTC. Its protein is CASTPWLSYEQYF. This sequence joins TRBV7-2 and TRBJ2-7, with D unclear. This CDR3 comprises 13 residues. In germline, CDR1 is SGHTA, CDR2 FQGNSA. The germline V and J ends were trimmed by 7 bases and 1 base, with 11 bases remaining between them.